The T cell receptor (beta chain) described here comes from a study of CD8 T cells in Susac syndrome. Germline loops: CDR1 LGHNA, CDR2 YSLEER. The CDR3 runs 13 residues. Trimming left V 4 bases short and J 4 bases short, with 10 bases between. When the RNA was reverse transcribed, random hexamers were used with an input of 0.5 to 1 ug. An immunoSEQ multiplex PCR amplified TCR beta CDR3 over 54 Vbeta and 13 Jbeta. TCRdb ran MiXCR on the immunoSEQ multiplex PCR reads and lists one entry per CDR3 protein. In the table there are some 180,000 distinct CDR3 sequences, approximately 95% of which are singletons. TEMRA cells were enriched by FACS, and CD4+ and CD8+ T cells were negatively isolated. This clonotype has just one count.

The receptor comes from a human donor in good health. The sequencing input was CD4+ T cells from PBMCs. The chain links TRBV4-3 to TRBJ1-1; TRBD1 might be the D (5 bases). The chain's CDR3 is CASSPHGGTEAFF. The CDR3 region has the DNA TGCGCCAGCAGCCCCCACGGGGGCACTGAAGCTTTCTTT.